This passage covers 15 T cell receptor beta chains from one sample sequenced in a study of blood T cell repertoires in COVID-19. Using immunoSEQ multiplex PCR, the repertoire was profiled, and TCRdb retains in-frame clones only, with some absent. The sample shows 60,000 or so clones, about 89% of them seen only once. The sample consisted of peripheral blood. Source of these receptors: a man in his 60s with acute or convalescent COVID-19.

The rearrangement uses TRBV27 and TRBJ1-5, with TRBD1 identical over 7 bases. In germline, CDR1 is MNHEY, CDR2 SMNVEV (reference sequence). The trim removed 2 bases at V and 1 base at J, leaving 5 bases unmatched. The CDR3 has 16 amino acids. CDR3 DNA sequence: TGTGCCAGCAGTTTAAGGCAGGGGGGAAGCAATCAGCCCCAGCATTTT. Its translation: CASSLRQGGSNQPQHF.

In its sample, this clone is large. V and J are TRBV24-1 and TRBJ2-1; possibly TRBD1 for D (7 bases). Germline CDR1 is KGHDR and CDR2 is SFDVKD. Trimming shortened V by 2 bases and J by 3 bases, and 16 bases separated the two germline ends. The CDR3 has 17 amino acids. This chain's CDR3 is CATSDSPAGQHYNEQFF. In DNA, the CDR3 is TGTGCCACCAGTGATTCTCCCGCGGGACAGCACTACAATGAGCAGTTCTTC.

This chain links TRBV6-6 with TRBJ1-5; TRBD1 matches 7 bases. This CDR3 region has 11 residues. Germline CDR1 and CDR2: MNHNY and SVGAGI (reference sequence). J gave up 15 bases and V 5 bases, and 7 bases lay outside the gene matches. The CDR3 loop reads CASSLGQSPHF. The CDR3 bases are TGTGCCAGCAGTCTGGGACAGTCCCCGCATTTT.

The CDR3 here is CSVSRTGLNTEAFF. In nucleotides, the CDR3 is TGCAGCGTCTCTCGAACAGGCCTGAACACTGAAGCTTTCTTT. The chain couples TRBV29-1 to TRBJ1-1; weak D call: TRBD1 (5 bases). Trimming left V 6 bases short and J 0 bases short, with 14 bases between. CDR1 and CDR2 (germline): SQVTM, ANQGSEA. The CDR3 length is 14 residues.

The J gene is TRBJ2-1, the V gene TRBV5-4, with TRBD1 as a possible D gene (6 bases). The CDR3 contains 15 residues. The germline V gene has CDR1 SGHNT and CDR2 YYREEE (reference sequence). The V end was cut by 0 bases, the J end by 0 bases, with 7 bases between. The CDR3 nucleotides read TGTGCCAGCAGCTTGGAGGACAGCTCCTACAATGAGCAGTTCTTC. This gives the protein CASSLEDSSYNEQFF.

This chain joins TRBV9 and TRBJ1-1; D unresolved. Germline V lookup: CDR1 SGDLS, CDR2 YYNGEE. The CDR3 has 13 residues. Trimming removed 1 base from V and 5 bases from J, with 9 bases in between. The CDR3 region has the DNA TGTGCCAGCAGCGTATTAGAGACTACTGAAGCTTTCTTT. Translated, it gives CASSVLETTEAFF.

This chain links TRBV19 with TRBJ1-5, with TRBD1 identical over 8 bases. The CDR3 has 15 residues. Germline V lookup: CDR1 LNHDA, CDR2 SQIVND (reference sequence). The J segment lost 0 bases and the V segment lost 7 bases, leaving 5 bases of the junction unmatched. CDR3 in DNA: TGTGCCAGTACCAGGACAGGGTATAGCAATCAGCCCCAGCATTTT. This codes for CASTRTGYSNQPQHF.

CDR3 bases: TGTGCCAGCAGCCGAGGACAGGTAGCTTCACCCCTCCACTTT. Amino acid sequence: CASSRGQVASPLHF. The chain joins TRBV3-1 (or the pseudogene TRBV3-2) to TRBJ1-6, with 7 positions matching TRBD1. Trimming cost V 4 bases and J 9 bases; bases outside gene matches: 6. This CDR3 is built from 14 residues. Looked up from germline, CDR1 is LGHDT and CDR2 is YNNKEL (reference sequence).

This clone was seen once. The chain links TRBV1 to TRBJ2-7; whether TRBD2, the table's D call, matches the DNA was not checked. TRBV1 is a documented pseudogene. The CDR3 runs to 13 residues. The CDR3 DNA is TGCACCAGCATCGAGGCCCTAGCCTACGAGCAGTACTTC. Its translation: CTSIEALAYEQYF.

This rearrangement joins TRBV9 to TRBJ2-1, with TRBD1 matching 7 bases. Germline assignment: CDR1 SGDLS and CDR2 YYNGEE. The CDR3 is 16 amino acids. The V and J ends lost 0 bases and 7 bases, in that order; junction bases with no gene match: 10. CDR3 in DNA: TGTGCCAGCAGCGTAGTTAGGCAGGGGGTGGGTAATGAGCAGTTCTTC. The encoded protein is CASSVVRQGVGNEQFF.

The chain has TRBV7-3 and TRBJ2-3; TRBD1 agrees at 7 bases. With 5 bases clipped from V and 3 bases from J, the junction kept 5 bases outside the gene matches. Looked up from germline, CDR1 is SGHTA and CDR2 is FQGTGA. The CDR3 has 14 residues. The CDR3 is CASSPDRWTDTQYF. CDR3 sequence (DNA): TGTGCCAGCAGCCCGGACAGGTGGACAGATACGCAGTATTTT.

The chain combines TRBV19 with TRBJ1-5; D not resolved. Looked up from germline, CDR1 is LNHDA and CDR2 is SQIVND (reference sequence). With 4 bases removed from V and 0 bases from J, the gap between germline ends came to 13 bases. This CDR3 is 16 amino acids long. The CDR3 DNA sequence: TGTGCCAGTAGTAATTACCGGGAATATAGCAATCAGCCCCAGCATTTT. Its protein is CASSNYREYSNQPQHF.

The J gene is TRBJ2-2, the V gene TRBV11-2, with D tentatively TRBD1 (5 bases). The CDR3 runs to 16 residues. From germline, CDR1 is SGHAT and CDR2 FQNNGV. Trimming removed 5 bases from V and 0 bases from J, with 13 bases in between. The CDR3, as DNA: TGTGCCAGCAGCCCGCGTCTAGGGGCGAACACCGGGGAGCTGTTTTTT. Its translation is CASSPRLGANTGELFF.

The gene calls are TRBV6-5 and TRBJ2-7; D gene unclear. V was clipped by 6 bases and J by 4 bases, with 10 bases between them. The germline gives CDR1 MNHEY, CDR2 SVGAGI. The CDR3 consists of 12 residues. CDR3 in amino acids: CASRNSGYEQYF. The CDR3 region has the DNA TGTGCCAGCAGAAACTCAGGATACGAGCAGTACTTC.

CDR3 residues: CASSPLGSTDTEAFF. Written as DNA, the CDR3 is TGTGCCAGCTCACCCCTAGGCTCTACGGACACTGAAGCTTTCTTT. The chain is built from TRBV18 and TRBJ1-1; the D is unclear. The CDR3 is 15 amino acids. Between the trimmed V and J ends, which lost 3 bases and 3 bases, there was a span of 14 bases. Germline CDR1 is KGHSH and CDR2 is LQKENI.